The 2 T cell receptor beta chains below were found in one sample sequenced in a study of tumor and adjacent non-tumor tissue in lung cancer. This sample's RNA came from whole unsorted tissue. More than 3 cm separated this lung sample from the edge of the tumor. A modified ARM-PCR protocol with three rounds of nested PCR amplified TCRbeta. TCRdb independently ran MiXCR on the multiplex PCR reads; one entry per CDR3 protein. The sample holds 50,000 to 60,000 distinct CDR3 sequences, around two thirds seen once. Sequencing was performed on distant non-tumor lung tissue. These receptors were taken from a woman in her sixties or seventies with non-small cell lung cancer.

Worth noting for this clonotype: Germline is not matched at one junction end, which may reflect a read error. This chain uses TRBV29-1 with TRBJ2-5; D remains ambiguous. This CDR3 comprises 13 residues. Germline V CDR1 and CDR2: SQVTM, ANQGSEA. The CDR3 DNA reads TGCAGCGTTGTGGATCCTTTCCAAGAGACCCAGAACTTT. Translated: CSVVDPFQETQNF.

The CDR3 reads CASSFSGFMMLSEKLFF. CDR3 coding DNA: TGTGCCAGCAGTTTCTCAGGGTTTATGATGTTAAGCGAAAAACTGTTTTTT. V gene TRBV12-3 or TRBV12-4 combines with J gene TRBJ1-4; tentative D call: TRBD1 (5 bases). The CDR3 is 17 amino acids. Trimming took off 3 bases at V and 8 bases at J, with 22 bases between the two ends.